This T cell receptor beta chain came from a study of early T cells in non-severe SARS-CoV-2 infection. For the study at large: Chains from this unsorted whole-blood bulk RNA could not be paired.

In germline, CDR1 is DFQATT, CDR2 SNEGSKA (reference sequence). The CDR3 contains 14 residues. The V gene lost 4 bases and the J gene lost 2 bases, with 14 bases spanning the gap. Whole-study results and caveats: Sequences matched to VDJdb favored anti-spike CD8 responses, while private and CD4 specificities were missed.

This clonotype was detected many times. No antigen is known for it. Unique molecular identifiers were attached to individual cDNA molecules. TCRdb re-analysed the 5' RACE reads in MiXCR, keeping a single row per CDR3 protein. This sample carries approximately 120,000 distinct CDR3 sequences, about 15% of them seen once, and the ten largest clones take about a fifth. The gene calls are TRBV20-1 and TRBJ1-1; a weak D match, TRBD1 (6 bases). The TCR originated in an adult who was a healthcare worker with PCR-confirmed SARS-CoV-2 infection or an uninfected control (not recorded which). The source material was whole blood. CDR3 nucleotide sequence: TGCAGTGCTAAGAAGGACAGCGGTAACACTGAAGCTTTCTTT. Translated, it gives CSAKKDSGNTEAFF.